This T cell receptor beta chain was identified in a study of type 1 regulatory T cells. In the study overall: T-allo10 is an in vitro-generated, Tr1-enriched CD4 T cell product specific for alloantigen.

Graft donor-derived T-allo10 cells were described as host-alloantigen-specific, anergic, and alloantigen-specifically suppressive. TCRdb passed the reads through MiXCR, listing each CDR3 protein once. The sample has 60,000 to 70,000 distinct CDR3 sequences, roughly three fifths seen once. CDR1 is SNHLY and CDR2 is FYNNEI in the germline V gene. There are 13 residues in the CDR3. V was cut by 6 bases and J by 6 bases, with 11 bases left in between. About this clonotype: As yet, its antigen is unknown.

Sequencing was performed on cultured T cells, either the whole culture or a sorted T cell fraction (not recorded which). Specified subset: Tr1-enriched cell product generated in vitro against host alloantigens. The clonotype comes from a human donor in good health. The genes are TRBV2 and TRBJ2-2; tentatively, D is TRBD1 (6 bases). CDR3 in DNA: TGTGCCAGCAGAATACAGGGTGCCGGGGAGCTGTTTTTT. Its protein product is CASRIQGAGELFF.